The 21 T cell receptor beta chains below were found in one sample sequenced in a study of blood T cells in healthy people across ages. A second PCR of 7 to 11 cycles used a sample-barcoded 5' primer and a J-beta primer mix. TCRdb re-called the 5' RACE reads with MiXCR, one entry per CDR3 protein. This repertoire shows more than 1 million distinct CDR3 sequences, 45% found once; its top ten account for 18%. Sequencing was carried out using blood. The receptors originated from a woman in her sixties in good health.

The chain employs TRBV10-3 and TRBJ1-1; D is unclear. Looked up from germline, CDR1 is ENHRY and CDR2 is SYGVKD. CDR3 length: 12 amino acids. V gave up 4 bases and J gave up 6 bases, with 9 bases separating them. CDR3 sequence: CAISGGRAEAFF. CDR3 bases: TGTGCCATCAGTGGGGGTCGCGCTGAAGCTTTCTTT.

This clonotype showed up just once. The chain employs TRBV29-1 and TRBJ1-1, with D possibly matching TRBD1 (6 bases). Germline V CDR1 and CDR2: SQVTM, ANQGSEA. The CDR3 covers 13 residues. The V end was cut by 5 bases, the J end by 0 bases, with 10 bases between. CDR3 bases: TGCAGCGTTAACAGGGCAGTGAACACTGAAGCTTTCTTT. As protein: CSVNRAVNTEAFF. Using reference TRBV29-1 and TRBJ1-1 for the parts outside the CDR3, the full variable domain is SAVISQKPSRDICQRGTSLTIQCQVDSQVTMMFWYRQQPGQSLTLIATANQGSEATYESGFVIDKFPISRPNLTFSTLTVSNMSPEDSSIYLCSVNRAVNTEAFFGQGTRLTVV.

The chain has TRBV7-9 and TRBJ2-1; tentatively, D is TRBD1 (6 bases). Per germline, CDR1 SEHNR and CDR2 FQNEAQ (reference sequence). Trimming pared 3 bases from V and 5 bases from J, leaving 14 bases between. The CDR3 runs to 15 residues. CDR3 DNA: TGTGCCAGCAGCTTCGACAGGTTGAGGGACAATGAGCAGTTCTTC. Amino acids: CASSFDRLRDNEQFF.

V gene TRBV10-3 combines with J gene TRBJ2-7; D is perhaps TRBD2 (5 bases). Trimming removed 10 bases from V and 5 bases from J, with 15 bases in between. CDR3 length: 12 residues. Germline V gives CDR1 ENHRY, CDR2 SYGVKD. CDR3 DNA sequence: TGTGCCACTATCACGGGGTTCGACGAGCAGTACTTC. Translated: CATITGFDEQYF.

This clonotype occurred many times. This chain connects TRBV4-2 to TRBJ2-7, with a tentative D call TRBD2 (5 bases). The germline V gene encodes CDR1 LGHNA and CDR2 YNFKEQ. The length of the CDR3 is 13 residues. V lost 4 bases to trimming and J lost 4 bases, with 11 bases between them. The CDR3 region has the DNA TGTGCCAGCAGCCTCGGACTCAAGTACGAGCAGTACTTC. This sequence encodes CASSLGLKYEQYF.

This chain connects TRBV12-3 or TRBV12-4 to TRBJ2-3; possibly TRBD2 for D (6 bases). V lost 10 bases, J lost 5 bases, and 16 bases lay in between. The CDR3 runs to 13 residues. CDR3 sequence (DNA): TGTGCCACTGGGAGACTAGGAAGAGATACGCAGTATTTT. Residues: CATGRLGRDTQYF.

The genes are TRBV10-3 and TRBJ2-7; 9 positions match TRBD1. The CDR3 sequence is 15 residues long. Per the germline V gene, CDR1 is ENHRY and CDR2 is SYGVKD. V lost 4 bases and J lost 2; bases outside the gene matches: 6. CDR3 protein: CAISGDRARTYEQYF. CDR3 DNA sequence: TGTGCCATCAGTGGGGACAGGGCCAGGACCTACGAGCAGTACTTC.

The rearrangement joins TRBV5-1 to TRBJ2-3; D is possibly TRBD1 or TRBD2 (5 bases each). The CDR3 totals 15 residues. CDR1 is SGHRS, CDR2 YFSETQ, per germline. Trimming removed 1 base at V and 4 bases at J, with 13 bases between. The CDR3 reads CASSLNGGAADTQYF. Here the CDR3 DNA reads TGCGCCAGCAGCTTGAATGGGGGAGCTGCAGATACGCAGTATTTT.

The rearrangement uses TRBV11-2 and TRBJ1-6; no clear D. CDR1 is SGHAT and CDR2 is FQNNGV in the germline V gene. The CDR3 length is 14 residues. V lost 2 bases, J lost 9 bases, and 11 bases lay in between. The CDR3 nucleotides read TGTGCCAGCAGCTTACGGACCAGAGTTTCACCCCTCCACTTT. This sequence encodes CASSLRTRVSPLHF.

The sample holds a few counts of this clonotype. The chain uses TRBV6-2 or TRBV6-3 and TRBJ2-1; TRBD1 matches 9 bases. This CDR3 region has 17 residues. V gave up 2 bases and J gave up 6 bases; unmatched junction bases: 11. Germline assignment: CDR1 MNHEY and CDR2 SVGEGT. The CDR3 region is CASSYTLGDRDSNEQFF. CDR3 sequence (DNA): TGTGCCAGCAGTTACACATTGGGGGACAGGGATAGCAATGAGCAGTTCTTC.

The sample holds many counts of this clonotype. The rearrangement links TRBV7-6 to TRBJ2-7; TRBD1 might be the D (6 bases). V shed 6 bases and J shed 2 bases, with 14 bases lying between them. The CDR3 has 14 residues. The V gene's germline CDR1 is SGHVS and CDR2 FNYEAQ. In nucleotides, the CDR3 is TGTGCCAGCAGTTTGGGGGCAGGCCCCTACGAGCAGTACTTC. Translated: CASSLGAGPYEQYF.

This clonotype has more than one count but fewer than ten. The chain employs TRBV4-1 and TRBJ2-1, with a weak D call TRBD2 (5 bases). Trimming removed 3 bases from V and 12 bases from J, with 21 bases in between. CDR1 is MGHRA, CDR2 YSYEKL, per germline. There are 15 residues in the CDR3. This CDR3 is CASSHVAEAQAGQFF. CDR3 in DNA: TGCGCCAGCAGCCACGTTGCCGAGGCGCAGGCGGGGCAGTTCTTC.

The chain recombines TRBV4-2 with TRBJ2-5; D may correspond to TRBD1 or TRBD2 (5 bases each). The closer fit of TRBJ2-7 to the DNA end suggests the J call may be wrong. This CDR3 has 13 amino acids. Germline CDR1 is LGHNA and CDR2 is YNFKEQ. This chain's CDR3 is CASSPLGDYEQYF. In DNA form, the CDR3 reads TGTGCCAGCAGCCCGTTGGGGGATTACGAGCAGTACTTC.

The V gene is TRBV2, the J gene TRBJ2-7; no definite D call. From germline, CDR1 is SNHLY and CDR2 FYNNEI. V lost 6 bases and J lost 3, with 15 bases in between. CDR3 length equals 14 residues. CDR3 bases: TGTGCCAGCAGATCCTCCTTTGGTGGCTACGAGCAGTACTTC. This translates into CASRSSFGGYEQYF.

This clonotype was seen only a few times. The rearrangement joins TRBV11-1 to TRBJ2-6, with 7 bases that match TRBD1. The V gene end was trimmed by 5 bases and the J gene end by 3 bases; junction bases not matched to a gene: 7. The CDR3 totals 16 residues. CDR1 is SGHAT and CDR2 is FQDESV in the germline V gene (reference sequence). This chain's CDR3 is CASSIHRGGGANVLTF. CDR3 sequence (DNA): TGTGCCAGCAGCATCCACAGGGGTGGTGGGGCCAACGTCCTGACTTTC. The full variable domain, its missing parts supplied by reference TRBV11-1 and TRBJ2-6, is EAEVAQSPRYKITEKSQAVAFWCDPISGHATLYWYRQILGQGPELLVQFQDESVVDDSQLPKDRFSAERLKGVDSTLKIQPAELGDSAMYLCASSIHRGGGANVLTFGAGSRLTVL.

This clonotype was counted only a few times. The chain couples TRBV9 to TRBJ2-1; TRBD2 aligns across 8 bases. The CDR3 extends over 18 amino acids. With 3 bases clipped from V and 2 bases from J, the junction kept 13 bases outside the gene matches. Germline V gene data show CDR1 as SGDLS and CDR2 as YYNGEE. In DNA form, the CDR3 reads TGTGCCAGCAGCGCGGCTAGCGGGTCGGAGCCCCCCTACAATGAGCAGTTCTTC. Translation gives CASSAASGSEPPYNEQFF. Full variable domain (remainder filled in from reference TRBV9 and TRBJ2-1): DSGVTQTPKHLITATGQRVTLRCSPRSGDLSVYWYQQSLDQGLQFLIQYYNGEERAKGNILERFSAQQFPDLHSELNLSSLELGDSALYFCASSAASGSEPPYNEQFFGPGTRLTVL.

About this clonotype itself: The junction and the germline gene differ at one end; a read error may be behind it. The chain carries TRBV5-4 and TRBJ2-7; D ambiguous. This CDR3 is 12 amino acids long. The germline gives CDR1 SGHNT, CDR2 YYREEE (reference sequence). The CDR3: CASILGSYEQYF. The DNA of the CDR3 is TGTGCCAGCATCTTGGGGTCCTACGAGCAGTACTTC. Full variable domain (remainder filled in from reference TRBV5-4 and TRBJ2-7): ETGVTQSPTHLIKTRGQQVTLRCSSQSGHNTVSWYQQALGQGPQFIFQYYREEENGRGNFPPRFSGLQFPNYSSELNVNALELDDSALYLCASILGSYEQYFGPGTRLTVT.

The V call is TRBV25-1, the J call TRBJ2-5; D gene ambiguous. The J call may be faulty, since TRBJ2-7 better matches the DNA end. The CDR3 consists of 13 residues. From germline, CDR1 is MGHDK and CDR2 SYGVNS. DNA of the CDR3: TGTGCCAGCAGTGACGCCGGGTCCGACGAGCAGTACTTC. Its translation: CASSDAGSDEQYF.

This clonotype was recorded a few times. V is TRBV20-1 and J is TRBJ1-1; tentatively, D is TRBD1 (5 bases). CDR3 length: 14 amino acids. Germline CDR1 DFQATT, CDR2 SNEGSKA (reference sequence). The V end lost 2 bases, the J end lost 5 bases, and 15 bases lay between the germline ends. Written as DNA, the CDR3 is TGCAGTGCTAGACAGGGCTTGATTGGGACTGAAGCTTTCTTT. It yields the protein CSARQGLIGTEAFF.

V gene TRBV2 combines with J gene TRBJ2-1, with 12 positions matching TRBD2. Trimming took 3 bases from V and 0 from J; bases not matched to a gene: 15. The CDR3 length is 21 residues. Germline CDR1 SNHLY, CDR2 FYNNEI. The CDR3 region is CASSDTGTSGPHSSSYNEQFF. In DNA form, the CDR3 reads TGTGCCAGCAGTGACACCGGGACTAGCGGGCCTCATTCTAGCTCCTACAATGAGCAGTTCTTC.

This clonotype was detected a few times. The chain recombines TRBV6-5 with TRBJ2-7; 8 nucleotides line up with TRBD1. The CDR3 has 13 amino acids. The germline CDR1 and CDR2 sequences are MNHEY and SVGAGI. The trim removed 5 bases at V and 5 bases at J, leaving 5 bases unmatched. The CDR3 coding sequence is TGTGCCAGCAGTGAGACAGGGGCACACGAGCAGTACTTC. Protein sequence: CASSETGAHEQYF.